Each of the 29 T cell receptor beta chains below was sequenced from the same sample in a study of cytomegalovirus exposure and HLA in healthy donors. 60 Vbeta and 13 Jbeta primers were used in PCR. Generated by immunoSEQ multiplex PCR, the TCRdb table keeps only in-frame clones and is missing some. The sample has some 150,000 clones, approximately 71% seen once. Sample: PBMCs. The receptors shown here come from a woman aged 45-59 years in good health and CMV-seronegative.

The chain employs TRBV27 and TRBJ1-4, with 11 bases identical to TRBD1. Germline values: CDR1 MNHEY, CDR2 SMNVEV (reference sequence). The CDR3 totals 16 residues. V shed 10 bases, J shed 7 bases, and the junction held 14 bases outside the gene matches. The CDR3 DNA reads TGTGCCAACGAGATCCACGGACAGGGGGCATGTGAAAAACTGTTTTTT. Encoded protein: CANEIHGQGACEKLFF.

This sequence joins TRBV19 and TRBJ1-1, with D tentatively TRBD1 (6 bases). The CDR3 runs to 16 residues. Trimming took 2 bases from V and 6 from J, leaving 19 bases between them. Germline CDR1 reads LNHDA; CDR2 reads SQIVND (reference sequence). CDR3 region: CASSIQATTSGAEAFF. The DNA for the CDR3 is TGTGCCAGTAGTATACAGGCCACTACCTCAGGGGCTGAAGCTTTCTTT. The entire variable domain, with the rest obtained from reference TRBV19 and TRBJ1-1, is as follows: DGGITQSPKYLFRKEGQNVTLSCEQNLNHDAMYWYRQDPGQGLRLIYYSQIVNDFQKGDIAEGYSVSREKKESFPLTVTSAQKNPTAFYLCASSIQATTSGAEAFFGQGTRLTVV.

The chain recombines TRBV5-6 with TRBJ2-1; 8 bases are a match to TRBD1. This CDR3 contains 15 residues. Per the germline V gene, CDR1 is SGHDT and CDR2 is YYEEEE. Trimming at V came to 3 bases and at J to 4 bases, leaving 6 bases not matched to a gene. The CDR3 reads CASSSTGVRYNEQFF. The CDR3 coding sequence is TGTGCCAGCAGCTCGACAGGGGTGCGGTACAATGAGCAGTTCTTC.

V and J are TRBV4-1 and TRBJ1-2; 9 bases map to TRBD1. J was trimmed by 6 bases and V by 6 bases; bases with no gene match: 8. Germline lookup yields CDR1 MGHRA and CDR2 YSYEKL. The CDR3 has 14 amino acids. CDR3 DNA sequence: TGCGCCAGCAGTTCACAGGACAGGGGTAATGGCTACACCTTC. It encodes CASSSQDRGNGYTF.

The J gene is TRBJ1-5, the V gene TRBV4-3; D gene ambiguous. Germline lookup yields CDR1 LGHNA and CDR2 YSLEER. The CDR3 consists of 15 residues. V was clipped by 0 bases and J by 6 bases, with 12 bases between them. The CDR3 spells CASSQDERGGQPQHF. The CDR3 DNA reads as TGCGCCAGCAGCCAAGATGAAAGAGGAGGTCAGCCCCAGCATTTT.

This clone was detected a few times. The V call is TRBV9, the J call TRBJ2-5; maybe TRBD1 (6 bases). Trimming removed 3 bases at V and 5 bases at J, with 14 bases between. Per the germline V gene, CDR1 is SGDLS and CDR2 is YYNGEE. The CDR3 spans 14 residues. CDR3 loop: CASSAGGGRETQYF. The CDR3 nucleotides read TGTGCCAGCAGCGCTGGTGGGGGCAGGGAGACCCAGTACTTC.

This clone was seen a few times. V and J are TRBV7-9 and TRBJ2-3, with 7 bases that match TRBD1. The trim removed 0 bases at V and 1 base at J, leaving 1 base unmatched. The CDR3 runs to 15 residues. The germline V gene has CDR1 SEHNR and CDR2 FQNEAQ (reference sequence). The CDR3 region is CASSLAGTGTDTQYF. The DNA of the CDR3 is TGTGCCAGCAGCTTAGCGGGGACAGGCACAGATACGCAGTATTTT. The whole variable domain, remainder taken from reference TRBV7-9 and TRBJ2-3, is DTGVSQNPRHKITKRGQNVTFRCDPISEHNRLYWYRQTLGQGPEFLTYFQNEAQLEKSRLLSDRFSAERPKGSFSTLEIQRTEQGDSAMYLCASSLAGTGTDTQYFGPGTRLTVL.

The genes are TRBV6-1 and TRBJ2-7, with D possibly being TRBD2 (5 bases). This CDR3 spans 15 amino acids. Germline lookup yields CDR1 MNHNS and CDR2 SASEGT. Trimming pared 0 bases from V and 1 base from J, leaving 10 bases between. The CDR3 DNA reads TGTGCCAGCAGTGAAGCATTCGGGGAGTCCTACGAGCAGTACTTC. Translation: CASSEAFGESYEQYF.

This clone was picked up one time. This sequence joins TRBV7-6 and TRBJ2-7, with 9 bases that match TRBD2. Germline values: CDR1 SGHVS, CDR2 FNYEAQ. V trimming: 5 bases; J trimming: 4 bases; junction bases outside the gene matches: 6. The CDR3 covers 14 residues. The CDR3 loop is CASSELAGVYEQYF. The CDR3 nucleotides read TGTGCCAGCAGCGAACTAGCGGGCGTTTACGAGCAGTACTTC.

CDR3 residues: CASSLSGWPYYEQYF. The CDR3, as DNA: TGTGCCAGCAGCTTGAGCGGTTGGCCCTATTACGAGCAGTACTTC. The chain combines TRBV5-4 with TRBJ2-7; the D gene is possibly TRBD2 (5 bases). The V and J ends lost 1 base and 4 bases respectively, with 15 bases between them. The germline gives CDR1 SGHNT, CDR2 YYREEE (reference sequence). This CDR3 is built from 15 residues.

The genes are TRBV12-5 and TRBJ2-5; possible D gene TRBD2, 5 bases. Trimming pared 1 base from V and 3 bases from J, leaving 12 bases between. From germline, CDR1 is LGHNT and CDR2 FRNRAP. The CDR3 has 15 amino acids. This CDR3 is CASGLGTSTEETQYF. CDR3 bases: TGTGCTAGTGGTTTGGGCACTAGTACAGAAGAGACCCAGTACTTC.

This clone was seen a handful of times. The chain joins TRBV30 to TRBJ1-2; no clear D. Trimming shortened V by 0 bases and J by 4 bases, and 15 bases separated the two germline ends. The CDR3 runs to 15 residues. Germline values: CDR1 GTSNPN, CDR2 SVGIG (reference sequence). CDR3 loop: CAWSVIPRLSYGYTF. The DNA for the CDR3 is TGTGCCTGGAGTGTAATCCCGCGGCTTAGCTATGGCTACACCTTC. The whole variable domain, remainder taken from reference TRBV30 and TRBJ1-2, is SQTIHQWPATLVQPVGSPLSLECTVEGTSNPNLYWYRQAAGRGLQLLFYSVGIGQISSEVPQNLSASRPQDRQFILSSKKLLLSDSGFYLCAWSVIPRLSYGYTFGSGTRLTVV.

This chain links TRBV10-1 with TRBJ2-1; a weak D match, TRBD2 (6 bases). V lost 0 bases and J lost 6, with 15 bases in between. There are 16 residues in the CDR3. Per the germline V gene, CDR1 is WNHNN and CDR2 is SYGVQD (reference sequence). The CDR3 region is CASSESEGGTRNEQFF. CDR3 coding DNA: TGCGCCAGCAGTGAGTCAGAAGGTGGGACTCGCAATGAGCAGTTCTTC.

The J gene is TRBJ1-1, the V gene TRBV2; weak D call: TRBD1 (5 bases). The V end lost 8 bases, the J end lost 4 bases, and 20 bases lay between the germline ends. Germline lookup yields CDR1 SNHLY and CDR2 FYNNEI. The CDR3 sequence is 15 residues long. The chain's CDR3 is CASVSPRGLGTEAFF. CDR3 DNA sequence: TGTGCCAGCGTGTCACCGCGGGGCCTGGGCACTGAAGCTTTCTTT.

The rearrangement links TRBV18 to TRBJ2-3; D is perhaps TRBD2 (5 bases). Germline CDR1 is KGHSH and CDR2 is LQKENI. The CDR3 has 14 amino acids. V was trimmed by 2 bases and J by 1 base, leaving 7 bases between them. CDR3 loop: CASSPRTGTDTQYF. The CDR3 DNA sequence: TGTGCCAGCTCACCAAGGACTGGCACAGATACGCAGTATTTT. The full variable domain, completed using reference TRBV18 and TRBJ2-3, is NAGVMQNPRHLVRRRGQEARLRCSPMKGHSHVYWYRQLPEEGLKFMVYLQKENIIDESGMPKERFSAEFPKEGPSILRIQQVVRGDSAAYFCASSPRTGTDTQYFGPGTRLTVL.

This clone appeared a few times. The sample contains more than one DNA sequence encoding this CDR3. CDR3 residues: CASSLGQGANSPLHF. The CDR3 region has the DNA TGCGCCAGCAGCTTAGGACAGGGGGCGAATTCACCCCTCCACTTT. The rearrangement links TRBV5-1 to TRBJ1-6, with 11 bases aligning to TRBD1. The CDR3 has 15 residues. The trim removed 2 bases at V and 7 bases at J, leaving 2 bases unmatched. The germline V gene has CDR1 SGHRS and CDR2 YFSETQ.

The V and J genes are TRBV10-1 and TRBJ1-4; D remains ambiguous. The germline CDR1 and CDR2 sequences are WNHNN and SYGVQD (reference sequence). This CDR3 is 14 amino acids long. V was cut by 8 bases and J by 5 bases, with 15 bases left in between. CDR3 sequence reads: CASFGLRGNEKLFF. CDR3 sequence (DNA): TGCGCCAGCTTTGGACTCCGTGGCAATGAAAAACTGTTTTTT.

The chain has TRBV28 and TRBJ1-2; D uncertain. Germline CDR1 and CDR2: MDHEN and SYDVKM. Trimming removed 2 bases from V and 8 bases from J, with 6 bases in between. The CDR3 runs 11 residues. CDR3 nucleotide sequence: TGTGCCAGCAGTTTACGTGTGGGCTACACCTTC. Translating gives CASSLRVGYTF.

CDR3 loop: CASSILLAGGWDTQYF. The CDR3 DNA sequence: TGTGCCAGTAGTATCCTCTTGGCGGGGGGTTGGGATACGCAGTATTTT. V is TRBV19 and J is TRBJ2-3, with 8 bases aligning to TRBD2. Losses at the gene ends were 3 bases for V and 6 bases for J; bases not matched to a gene: 11. This CDR3 spans 16 amino acids. Germline loops: CDR1 LNHDA, CDR2 SQIVND (reference sequence). The complete variable domain, with remaining parts taken from reference TRBV19 and TRBJ2-3, reads DGGITQSPKYLFRKEGQNVTLSCEQNLNHDAMYWYRQDPGQGLRLIYYSQIVNDFQKGDIAEGYSVSREKKESFPLTVTSAQKNPTAFYLCASSILLAGGWDTQYFGPGTRLTVL.

This chain connects TRBV21-1 to TRBJ2-2; the table's D call, TRBD2, was not checked against the DNA. TRBV21-1 is shown as a pseudogene. CDR3 length: 12 residues. Here the CDR3 reads CASSNLGGELFF. The CDR3 DNA follows: TGTGCCAGCAGCAATCTCGGCGGGGAGCTGTTTTTT.

About this clone: Mismatch with germline at one junction end may stem from a read error. Other DNA sequences in the same sample also yield this CDR3. The chain uses TRBV7-8 and TRBJ1-6; TRBD1 aligns across 7 bases. The CDR3 consists of 16 residues. Looked up from germline, CDR1 is SGHVS and CDR2 is FQNEAQ. CDR3 sequence reads: CASSPRTGYYNSPLHF. The CDR3 bases are TGTGCCAGCAGCCCGAGGACAGGATACTATAATTCACCCCTTCACTTT. Using reference TRBV7-8 and TRBJ1-6 for the parts outside the CDR3, the full variable domain is GAGVSQSPRYKVAKRGQDVALRCDPISGHVSLFWYQQALGQGPEFLTYFQNEAQLDKSGLPSDRFFAERPEGSVSTLKIQRTQQEDSAVYLCASSPRTGYYNSPLHFGNGTRLTVT.

The chain couples TRBV27 to TRBJ2-7, with D possibly matching TRBD1 (5 bases). Germline loops: CDR1 MNHEY, CDR2 SMNVEV (reference sequence). V lost 3 bases and J 3 bases, leaving 12 bases between the germline ends. CDR3 length equals 14 residues. The CDR3 nucleotides read TGTGCCAGCAGTTTTGGTAGGACATTCTACGAGCAGTACTTC. This codes for CASSFGRTFYEQYF.

The chain carries TRBV19 and TRBJ1-6, with D possibly TRBD1 on 6 matching bases. This CDR3 region has 18 residues. CDR1 and CDR2 (germline): LNHDA, SQIVND (reference sequence). Trimming pared 5 bases from V and 2 bases from J, leaving 19 bases between. CDR3 sequence: CASSSRGVTGAYNSPLHF. CDR3 sequence (DNA): TGTGCCAGTAGTTCCCGCGGAGTGACAGGCGCCTATAATTCACCCCTCCACTTT.

The V and J genes are TRBV18 and TRBJ2-3; the match to TRBD1 covers 10 bases. V shed 3 bases, J shed 5 bases, and the junction held 11 bases outside the gene matches. The CDR3 length is 17 residues. Per the germline V gene, CDR1 is KGHSH and CDR2 is LQKENI. CDR3: CASSPRQGAISGDTQYF. CDR3 nucleotide sequence: TGTGCCAGCTCACCTCGACAGGGGGCTATTTCAGGAGATACGCAGTATTTT.

This clone was seen more than once but under ten times. This chain joins TRBV6-5 and TRBJ1-1; D call uncertain. The CDR3 is made up of 14 amino acids. Germline V CDR1 and CDR2: MNHEY, SVGAGI. Trimming pared 8 bases from V and 0 bases from J, leaving 13 bases between. For the CDR3, the DNA is TGTGCCAGCTCTCGGGTGGCCCTGAACACTGAAGCTTTCTTT. Amino acid sequence: CASSRVALNTEAFF.

The chain couples TRBV7-9 to TRBJ1-2, with a weak D call TRBD1 (5 bases). The CDR3 sequence is 19 residues long. Germline V gene data show CDR1 as SEHNR and CDR2 as FQNEAQ (reference sequence). V was cut by 0 bases and J by 4 bases, with 24 bases left in between. This CDR3 is CASSLAQGGPGNPGYGYTF. In nucleotides, the CDR3 is TGTGCCAGCAGCTTAGCGCAGGGAGGGCCCGGGAACCCGGGCTATGGCTACACCTTC.

The chain combines TRBV11-2 with TRBJ2-3; D perhaps matches TRBD2 (5 bases). The CDR3 sequence is 13 residues long. V was pared by 4 bases and J by 6 bases, with 11 bases between. Germline lookup yields CDR1 SGHAT and CDR2 FQNNGV. The CDR3 protein is CASSSRVGDTQYF. CDR3 bases: TGTGCCAGCAGCTCGCGGGTTGGGGATACGCAGTATTTT.

This clone occurred once. This CDR3 is missing its conserved last phenylalanine or tryptophan, likely due to a read error. The J gene is TRBJ1-2, the V gene TRBV5-6; 9 bases are shared with TRBD1. The CDR3 contains 16 residues. The germline gives CDR1 SGHDT, CDR2 YYEEEE. Germline trimming cut 4 bases from V and 7 bases from J; bases unmatched to any gene: 14. CDR3 coding DNA: TGTGCCAGCAGCAACCGGGACAGGGAGGGTGTTGCTGGCTACACCCTC. It is translated as CASSNRDREGVAGYTL.

The rearrangement uses TRBV28 and TRBJ2-3; 11 bases are shared with TRBD2. J gave up 3 bases and V 8 bases, and 10 bases lay outside the gene matches. The germline V gene has CDR1 MDHEN and CDR2 SYDVKM. This CDR3 is built from 16 residues. CDR3 in amino acids: CASQTSGKGSTDTQYF. The CDR3 DNA is TGTGCCAGCCAGACTAGCGGGAAGGGATCGACAGATACGCAGTATTTT. Based on the CDR3 plus reference TRBV28 and TRBJ2-3, the full variable domain is DVKVTQSSRYLVKRTGEKVFLECVQDMDHENMFWYRQDPGLGLRLIYFSYDVKMKEKGDIPEGYSVSREKKERFSLILESASTNQTSMYLCASQTSGKGSTDTQYFGPGTRLTVL.